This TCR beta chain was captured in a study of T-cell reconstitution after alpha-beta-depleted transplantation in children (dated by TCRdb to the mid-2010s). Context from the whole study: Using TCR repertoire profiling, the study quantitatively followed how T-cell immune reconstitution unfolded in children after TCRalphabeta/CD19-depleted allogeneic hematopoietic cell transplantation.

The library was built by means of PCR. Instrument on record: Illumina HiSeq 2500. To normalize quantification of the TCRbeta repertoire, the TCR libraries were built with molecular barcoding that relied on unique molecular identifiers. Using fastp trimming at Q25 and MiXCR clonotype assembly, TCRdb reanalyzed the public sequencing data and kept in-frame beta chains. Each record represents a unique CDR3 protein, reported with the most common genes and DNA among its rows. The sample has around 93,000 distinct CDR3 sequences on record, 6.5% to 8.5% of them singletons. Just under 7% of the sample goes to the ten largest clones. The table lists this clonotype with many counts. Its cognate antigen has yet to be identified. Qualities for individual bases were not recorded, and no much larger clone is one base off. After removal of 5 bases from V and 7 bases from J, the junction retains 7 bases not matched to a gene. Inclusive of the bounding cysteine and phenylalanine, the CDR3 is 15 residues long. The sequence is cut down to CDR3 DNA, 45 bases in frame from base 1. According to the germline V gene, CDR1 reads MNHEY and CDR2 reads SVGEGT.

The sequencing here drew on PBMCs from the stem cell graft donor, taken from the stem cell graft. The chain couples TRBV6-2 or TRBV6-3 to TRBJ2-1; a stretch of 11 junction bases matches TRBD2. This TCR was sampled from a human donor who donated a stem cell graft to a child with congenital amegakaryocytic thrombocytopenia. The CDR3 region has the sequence CASSLRLAGLNEQFF. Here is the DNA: TGTGCCAGCAGTCTCCGACTAGCGGGATTGAATGAGCAGTTCTTC.